These 20 T cell receptor beta chains were sequenced from one sample in a study of beta chain features in type 1 diabetes. Whole-study results and caveats: All four CD4+ subsets from Type 1 diabetes patients carried moderately but significantly shorter TCRB CDR3s.

Sequencing targeted expressed TCRB transcripts, as all isolated RNA had been reverse transcribed. Clones were sequenced by immunoSEQ multiplex PCR, and TCRdb holds only the in-frame ones, with some missing. The repertoire includes 100,000 to 150,000 clones, about 18% of them detected once, and around 2.5% sits in the top ten. Antigen specificity for these receptors is unknown. Material: central memory CD4+ T cells from blood. The receptors come from a man aged 18 to 30 with type 1 diabetes.

Only a few counts were recorded for this clone. The chain links TRBV30 to TRBJ2-2, with 8 bases identical to TRBD1. This CDR3 has 14 amino acids. The germline V gene encodes CDR1 GTSNPN and CDR2 SVGIG (reference sequence). With 0 bases clipped from V and 4 bases from J, the junction kept 1 base outside the gene matches. CDR3 DNA sequence: TGTGCCTGGAGTGTCCAGGGGGCCACCGGGGAGCTGTTTTTT. It codes for CAWSVQGATGELFF. Full variable domain (rest looked up from reference TRBV30 and TRBJ2-2): SQTIHQWPATLVQPVGSPLSLECTVEGTSNPNLYWYRQAAGRGLQLLFYSVGIGQISSEVPQNLSASRPQDRQFILSSKKLLLSDSGFYLCAWSVQGATGELFFGEGSRLTVL.

This chain joins TRBV6-6 and TRBJ2-7; D may be TRBD2 (5 bases). The CDR3 runs to 14 residues. The germline CDR1 and CDR2 sequences are MNHNY and SVGAGI (reference sequence). The V and J ends lost 6 bases and 3 bases respectively, with 15 bases between them. The CDR3 sequence is CASSTMDWGYEQYF. The CDR3, as DNA: TGTGCCAGCAGCACCATGGACTGGGGCTACGAGCAGTACTTC.

The chain has TRBV28 and TRBJ2-4; perhaps TRBD2 as D (5 bases). CDR3 size: 15 residues. V was pared by 2 bases and J by 5 bases, with 13 bases between. In germline, CDR1 is MDHEN, CDR2 SYDVKM. CDR3 in amino acids: CASSLGNGGQNIQYF. The CDR3 DNA reads as TGTGCCAGCAGTTTAGGGAACGGAGGACAAAACATTCAGTACTTC.

J is TRBJ2-3 and V is TRBV25-1; the match to TRBD2 covers 9 bases. With 5 bases clipped from V and 6 bases from J, the junction kept 9 bases outside the gene matches. The CDR3 sequence is 15 residues long. Germline assignment: CDR1 MGHDK and CDR2 SYGVNS. The CDR3 protein is CASSFLWSGRDTQYF. The CDR3, as DNA: TGTGCCAGCAGTTTCCTCTGGAGCGGGAGGGATACGCAGTATTTT.

The chain combines TRBV6-1 with TRBJ2-7; 9 nucleotides match TRBD2. The CDR3 totals 15 residues. The V segment lost 6 bases and the J segment 4 bases; nucleotides outside the gene matches: 10. Germline CDR1 is MNHNS and CDR2 is SASEGT. The CDR3, as DNA: TGTGCCAGCAGGACCCTAGCGGGATTTGTGTACGAGCAGTACTTC. This codes for CASRTLAGFVYEQYF.

The chain uses TRBV10-3 and TRBJ1-1, with 7 bases aligning to TRBD1. This CDR3 spans 14 amino acids. Germline-derived CDR1 and CDR2 are ENHRY and SYGVKD. With 6 bases clipped from V and 1 base from J, the junction kept 5 bases outside the gene matches. CDR3 sequence: CAISFGTANTEAFF. For the CDR3, the DNA is TGTGCCATCAGCTTCGGGACAGCGAACACTGAAGCTTTCTTT.

The chain combines TRBV30 with TRBJ2-3; 8 nucleotides line up with TRBD2. V dropped 2 bases and J dropped 7; count of bases not matched to a gene: 5. Per germline, CDR1 GTSNPN and CDR2 SVGIG (reference sequence). CDR3 length: 13 residues. CDR3 residues: CAWSPGGAHTQYF. The CDR3 DNA reads TGTGCCTGGAGTCCGGGGGGGGCACATACGCAGTATTTT.

V and J are TRBV4-3 and TRBJ2-3, with 12 bases matching TRBD1. Trimming removed 4 bases from V and 6 bases from J; junction bases left unmatched: 5. CDR1 LGHNA and CDR2 YSLEER come from the germline V gene. The CDR3 is made up of 15 amino acids. The DNA for the CDR3 is TGCGCCAGCAGCCTCCGGGACAGGGGGCCTGATACGCAGTATTTT. It yields the protein CASSLRDRGPDTQYF.

This rearrangement joins TRBV15 to TRBJ1-2; D is ambiguous. The CDR3 runs 14 residues. V lost 0 bases and J lost 0, with 5 bases in between. CDR1 is LNHNV, CDR2 YYDKDF, per germline (reference sequence). The CDR3 is CATSRDSSNYGYTF. The DNA for the CDR3 is TGTGCCACCAGCAGAGACTCCTCTAACTATGGCTACACCTTC.

Regarding this clone: The junction departs from the called germline gene at one end, perhaps through a read error. CDR3 sequence: CASSFGHGARDTQYF. DNA of the CDR3: TGTGCTAGCAGCTTCGGGCATGGGGCCCGGGATACGCAGTATTTT. This chain joins TRBV7-7 and TRBJ2-3; the D gene is possibly TRBD1 (5 bases). This CDR3 has 15 amino acids. Looked up from germline, CDR1 is SSHAT and CDR2 is FNYEAQ (reference sequence).

This clone was detected only a few times. The chain combines TRBV18 with TRBJ2-7; 13 nucleotides agree with TRBD2. The CDR3 runs 16 residues. Germline CDR1 reads KGHSH; CDR2 reads LQKENI. The ends lost 8 bases at V and 5 bases at J; junction bases unmatched: 12. DNA of the CDR3: TGTGCCAGCCAAGGGACTAGCGGGGCGAATTCCCACGAGCAGTACTTC. Its translation: CASQGTSGANSHEQYF.

This chain connects TRBV30 to TRBJ1-4; D may be TRBD1 (5 bases). The CDR3 contains 11 residues. Between the trimmed V and J ends, which lost 1 base and 12 bases, there was a span of 9 bases. Germline CDR1 is GTSNPN and CDR2 is SVGIG (reference sequence). DNA of the CDR3: TGTGCCTGGAGTGGGGGGAAGGAACTGTTTTTT. This sequence encodes CAWSGGKELFF.

This chain connects TRBV2 to TRBJ1-4, with D possibly being TRBD1 (5 bases). V lost 8 bases and J 7 bases, leaving 14 bases between the germline ends. CDR1 and CDR2 (germline): SNHLY, FYNNEI. The CDR3 extends over 13 amino acids. The CDR3 bases are TGTGCCAGCTTAGGGGAACTGGGTGAAAAACTGTTTTTT. Residues: CASLGELGEKLFF.

The chain is built from TRBV15 and TRBJ2-1; the D gene is possibly TRBD2 (5 bases). This CDR3 comprises 13 residues. Germline CDR1 and CDR2: LNHNV and YYDKDF (reference sequence). Trimming left V 6 bases short and J 4 bases short, with 10 bases between. CDR3 in amino acids: CATSSSFYNEQFF. CDR3 sequence (DNA): TGTGCCACCAGTTCTAGCTTTTACAATGAGCAGTTCTTC. Filled out from reference TRBV15 and TRBJ2-1, the complete variable domain reads DAMVIQNPRYQVTQFGKPVTLSCSQTLNHNVMYWYQQKSSQAPKLLFHYYDKDFNNEADTPDNFQSRRPNTSFCFLDIRSPGLGDTAMYLCATSSSFYNEQFFGPGTRLTVL.

This clone was observed at least ten times. The rearrangement joins TRBV11-2 to TRBJ1-1; possible D gene TRBD1, 5 bases. Trimming removed 5 bases at V and 0 bases at J, with 16 bases between. This CDR3 has 16 amino acids. The germline V gene encodes CDR1 SGHAT and CDR2 FQNNGV. DNA for the CDR3: TGTGCCAGCAGCCTAAAGTTTGGGACGGTGAACACTGAAGCTTTCTTT. Its protein is CASSLKFGTVNTEAFF.

This clone was counted ten times or more. V and J are TRBV11-1 and TRBJ2-7; no firm D call. V lost 1 base and J lost 5, with 15 bases in between. Per the germline V gene, CDR1 is SGHAT and CDR2 is FQDESV (reference sequence). CDR3 size: 15 residues. The CDR3 nucleotides read TGTGCCAGCAGCTTAGATCCCTCCGTTGCAGACGAGCAGTACTTC. Translating it yields CASSLDPSVADEQYF.

The genes are TRBV5-6 and TRBJ2-1; 7 positions match TRBD2. The V segment lost 4 bases and the J segment 5 bases; nucleotides outside the gene matches: 6. The CDR3 has 14 residues. The germline V gene has CDR1 SGHDT and CDR2 YYEEEE. CDR3 bases: TGTGCCAGCAGCCCTAGACTAGCCAACAATGAGCAGTTCTTC. It encodes CASSPRLANNEQFF.

The rearrangement joins TRBV6-5 to TRBJ2-3; D is undetermined. The CDR3 is made up of 15 amino acids. Germline V gives CDR1 MNHEY, CDR2 SVGAGI. V lost 0 bases and J lost 2, with 9 bases in between. CDR3 in amino acids: CASSYSTTFTDTQYF. The CDR3 DNA reads as TGTGCCAGCAGTTACTCGACAACCTTCACAGATACGCAGTATTTT.

The chain carries TRBV10-3 and TRBJ2-5; TRBD1 matches at 7 bases. Looked up from germline, CDR1 is ENHRY and CDR2 is SYGVKD. This CDR3 is 14 amino acids long. Trimming cost V 3 bases and J 5 bases; bases outside gene matches: 6. CDR3 sequence reads: CAISDSGGRETQYF. Written as DNA, the CDR3 is TGTGCCATCAGTGACTCAGGGGGAAGGGAGACCCAGTACTTC.

J is TRBJ1-1 and V is TRBV6-5; TRBD1 matches at 8 bases. The germline V gene encodes CDR1 MNHEY and CDR2 SVGAGI. J gave up 4 bases and V 8 bases, and 9 bases lay outside the gene matches. The length of the CDR3 is 14 residues. CDR3 amino acids: CASYGQGGSTEAFF. The CDR3 DNA reads TGTGCCAGCTACGGACAGGGAGGAAGCACTGAAGCTTTCTTT.